The 24 T cell receptor beta chains below come from one sample, sequenced in a study of vaccination and CD4 T cells after COVID-19. As to treatment: approximately nine-day PBMC culture with coronavirus spike peptide pools or control peptides (ViraFEST assay). During the years 2011-2018, before the COVID-19 pandemic, the unexposed donor's CD4+ T cells were collected. For these receptors, no antigen is known. Cultured CD4+ T cells had their DNA profiled by the Oncomine TCR Beta short-read assay. In this case, cultured CD4+ T cells provided the extracted genomic DNA. TCRdb fed the PCR reads into MiXCR, producing one record per CDR3 protein. The repertoire includes around 8,000 distinct CDR3 sequences, around 32% of them detected once, and roughly 13% sits in the top ten. Material for sequencing was CD4+ T cells from blood, cultured in vitro. The origin of the receptors is a human donor in good health.

This clonotype has more than one count but fewer than ten. The CDR3 reads CSARVGNGNQETQYF. DNA for the CDR3: TGCAGTGCTAGAGTCGGGAATGGAAACCAAGAGACCCAGTACTTC. The rearrangement links TRBV20-1 to TRBJ2-5, with TRBD2 as a possible D gene (5 bases). CDR3 size: 15 residues. CDR1 is DFQATT and CDR2 is SNEGSKA in the germline V gene (reference sequence). Deletions cut 1 base from V and 0 bases from J, with 12 bases between.

This clonotype has more than one count but fewer than ten. The chain uses TRBV20-1 and TRBJ2-5; D might be TRBD1 or TRBD2, each matching 6 bases. Trimming left V 6 bases short and J 5 bases short, with 16 bases between. The CDR3 covers 13 residues. Germline-derived CDR1 and CDR2 are DFQATT and SNEGSKA (reference sequence). CDR3 loop: CSAPRRGLETQYF. DNA for the CDR3: TGCAGTGCCCCCCGGAGGGGGTTGGAGACCCAGTACTTC.

J is TRBJ1-2 and V is TRBV20-1; D is uncertain. CDR1 is DFQATT, CDR2 SNEGSKA, per germline (reference sequence). This CDR3 has 14 amino acids. Between the trimmed V and J ends, which lost 1 base and 7 bases, there was a span of 16 bases. CDR3 in amino acids: CSARAEDERGGYTF. The CDR3 DNA is TGCAGTGCTAGAGCTGAGGACGAGCGGGGTGGCTACACCTTC.

In this sample, this clonotype turned up once. J is TRBJ1-6 and V is TRBV2, with 9 bases lining up with TRBD1. The CDR3 runs to 17 residues. Germline V gene sequence: CDR1 SNHLY, CDR2 FYNNEI. Trimming at V came to 7 bases and at J to 5 bases, leaving 12 bases not matched to a gene. CDR3 nucleotide sequence: TGTGCCAGCACCGAGGGGGACAGGGTCTGGAATAATTCACCCCTCCACTTT. This sequence encodes CASTEGDRVWNNSPLHF.

CDR3 sequence: CASSKEGTGWRVSYEQYF. The CDR3 DNA sequence: TGTGCCAGCAGCAAAGAGGGGACGGGTTGGAGGGTTTCCTACGAGCAGTACTTC. This chain uses TRBV21-1 with TRBJ2-7; the table's D gene call, TRBD2, was not cross checked with the DNA. TRBV21-1 is a known pseudogene. This CDR3 comprises 18 residues.

V is TRBV7-2 and J is TRBJ2-1; no reliable D call. The CDR3 is made up of 14 amino acids. Germline CDR1 is SGHTA and CDR2 is FQGNSA. V shed 2 bases and J shed 0 bases, with 5 bases lying between them. In DNA form, the CDR3 reads TGTGCCAGCAGCTTAATGAGCTCCTACAATGAGCAGTTCTTC. Translated, it gives CASSLMSSYNEQFF.

The J gene is TRBJ1-5, the V gene TRBV5-4; maybe TRBD1 (5 bases). The germline CDR1 and CDR2 sequences are SGHNT and YYREEE (reference sequence). CDR3 length equals 15 residues. Trimming stripped 0 bases from V and 7 bases from J, with 14 bases between. CDR3 sequence (DNA): TGTGCCAGCAGCTTGGACGGGACGGTCGACCAGCCCCAGCATTTT. It yields the protein CASSLDGTVDQPQHF.

This clonotype showed up just a few times. The rearrangement uses TRBV28 and TRBJ1-1, with 7 bases lining up with TRBD1. The CDR3 covers 14 residues. The V gene end was trimmed by 1 base and the J gene end by 4 bases; junction bases not matched to a gene: 3. CDR1 is MDHEN and CDR2 is SYDVKM in the germline V gene. Here the CDR3 DNA reads TGTGCCAGCAGTTTATTAAAGGGGGCCACTGAAGCTTTCTTT. It is translated as CASSLLKGATEAFF.

CDR3 DNA: TGTGCCATCAGTGAGTGGCCCCGCAATTACGAGCAGTACTTC. As protein: CAISEWPRNYEQYF. This chain joins TRBV10-3 and TRBJ2-7; unclear D gene. Germline V gene lookup returns CDR1 ENHRY and CDR2 SYGVKD. The CDR3 contains 14 residues. V shed 1 base and J shed 4 bases, with 11 bases lying between them.

This clonotype occurred a few times. This chain joins TRBV28 and TRBJ2-5; D might be TRBD1 (6 bases). With 6 bases removed from V and 6 bases from J, the gap between germline ends came to 14 bases. From germline, CDR1 is MDHEN and CDR2 SYDVKM. The CDR3 runs to 13 residues. This CDR3 reads CASSLTGSKTQYF. CDR3 sequence (DNA): TGTGCCAGCAGCCTGACAGGTTCCAAGACCCAGTACTTC.

Written as DNA, the CDR3 is TGTGCCAGCAGCGAGACTAGCGGGAGGTCAGATACGCAGTATTTT. Its translation: CASSETSGRSDTQYF. The J gene is TRBJ2-3, the V gene TRBV6-4; 13 bases are shared with TRBD2. The ends lost 6 bases at V and 4 bases at J; junction bases unmatched: 4. The length of the CDR3 is 15 residues. CDR1 and CDR2 from the germline V gene are MRHNA and SNTAGT.

This chain connects TRBV9 to TRBJ2-5; 11 bases match TRBD2. Germline assignment: CDR1 SGDLS and CDR2 YYNGEE. Trimming cost V 4 bases and J 2 bases; bases outside gene matches: 16. The CDR3 runs 19 residues. The CDR3 DNA reads TGTGCCAGCAGCACACAAGCTCCCGGGGCTAGCGGGAGGCAAGAGACCCAGTACTTC. Protein sequence: CASSTQAPGASGRQETQYF.

The chain joins TRBV29-1 to TRBJ2-7; 10 bases fit TRBD2. CDR1 is SQVTM and CDR2 is ANQGSEA in the germline V gene. Trimming at V came to 3 bases and at J to 6 bases, leaving 11 bases not matched to a gene. The CDR3 runs 15 residues. CDR3 bases: TGCAGCGTTGACTCCGGGACTAGCGTCTCCCTCGAGCAGTACTTC. It is translated as CSVDSGTSVSLEQYF.

This clonotype was found a few times. The rearrangement links TRBV7-2 to TRBJ2-5, with D possibly being TRBD2 (6 bases). V was trimmed by 7 bases and J by 3 bases, leaving 12 bases between them. Germline V gene sequence: CDR1 SGHTA, CDR2 FQGNSA. The CDR3 totals 13 residues. The CDR3 nucleotides are TGTGCCAGCAACCTTAGCGGCGAAGAGACCCAGTACTTC. As protein: CASNLSGEETQYF.

J is TRBJ2-5 and V is TRBV18; D not certain. This CDR3 is 14 amino acids long. Per germline, CDR1 KGHSH and CDR2 LQKENI. V lost 0 bases and J 6 bases, leaving 11 bases between the germline ends. CDR3 sequence reads: CASSPPTPMKTQYF. The CDR3 bases are TGTGCCAGCTCACCACCCACCCCAATGAAGACCCAGTACTTC.

V usage is TRBV27 and J usage is TRBJ2-3, with D perhaps being TRBD1 or TRBD2 (5 bases each). The germline V and J ends were trimmed by 3 bases and 6 bases, with 19 bases remaining between them. Germline-derived CDR1 and CDR2 are MNHEY and SMNVEV (reference sequence). The CDR3 contains 16 residues. The CDR3 sequence: CASSFNPGPSGDTQYF. The CDR3 bases are TGTGCCAGCAGTTTCAATCCGGGACCCTCCGGGGATACGCAGTATTTT.

Only a few counts were recorded for this clonotype. This may be a read error, as it is one base from a much larger clone. This chain connects TRBV27 to TRBJ1-1; perhaps TRBD1 as D (6 bases). Trimming shortened V by 3 bases and J by 7 bases, and 15 bases separated the two germline ends. Germline values: CDR1 MNHEY, CDR2 SMNVEV (reference sequence). This CDR3 has 14 amino acids. This chain's CDR3 is CASSFTTGLIEAFF. The CDR3 nucleotides are TGTGCCAGCAGTTTTACCACAGGGTTAATTGAAGCTTTCTTT.

This clonotype has a handful of counts. This chain links TRBV20-1 with TRBJ2-1; 11 bases map to TRBD2. The germline CDR1 and CDR2 sequences are DFQATT and SNEGSKA (reference sequence). The CDR3 is 13 amino acids. The CDR3 reads CRVAGGIYNEQFF. The CDR3 bases are TGCAGGGTAGCGGGGGGGATCTACAATGAGCAGTTCTTC.

This chain connects TRBV20-1 to TRBJ2-1; perhaps TRBD1 as D (5 bases). The V end lost 5 bases, the J end lost 4 bases, and 24 bases lay between the germline ends. Germline V gives CDR1 DFQATT, CDR2 SNEGSKA (reference sequence). This CDR3 comprises 17 residues. In DNA form, the CDR3 reads TGCAGTGCTCCGGCCCCCCCCCAGGGTAAGGTTTACAATGAGCAGTTCTTC. It yields the protein CSAPAPPQGKVYNEQFF.

This clonotype was seen a few times. J is TRBJ1-6 and V is TRBV28; no firm D call. There are 13 residues in the CDR3. Germline V lookup: CDR1 MDHEN, CDR2 SYDVKM. Trimming removed 10 bases from V and 5 bases from J, with 12 bases in between. The CDR3 DNA is TGTGCCATCAAGGGTTACCATAATTCACCCCTCCACTTT. The encoded protein is CAIKGYHNSPLHF.

The chain links TRBV20-1 to TRBJ2-3; D is ambiguous. The CDR3 covers 10 residues. Germline V gene lookup returns CDR1 DFQATT and CDR2 SNEGSKA (reference sequence). V was trimmed by 4 bases and J by 10 bases, leaving 9 bases between them. CDR3 nucleotide sequence: TGCAGTGCTACCCCCGGCTCGCAGTATTTT. It yields the protein CSATPGSQYF.

The V gene is TRBV7-6, the J gene TRBJ2-3, with TRBD1 as a possible D gene (5 bases). Germline CDR1 reads SGHVS; CDR2 reads FNYEAQ. Trimming pared 5 bases from V and 5 bases from J, leaving 14 bases between. This CDR3 has 14 residues. DNA of the CDR3: TGTGCCAGCAGCCGCGGACACAGTGAAGATACGCAGTATTTT. Residues: CASSRGHSEDTQYF. Supplemented by reference TRBV7-6 and TRBJ2-3, the full variable domain reads GAGVSQSPRYKVTKRGQDVALRCDPISGHVSLYWYRQALGQGPEFLTYFNYEAQQDKSGLPNDRFSAERPEGSISTLTIQRTEQRDSAMYRCASSRGHSEDTQYFGPGTRLTVL.

This chain links TRBV7-2 with TRBJ2-1, with no clear D. The germline CDR1 and CDR2 sequences are SGHTA and FQGNSA. Trimming took off 1 base at V and 3 bases at J, with 10 bases between the two ends. The CDR3 is 15 residues long. The CDR3 sequence: CASSLDRASYNEQFF. CDR3 coding DNA: TGTGCCAGCAGCTTAGATAGGGCTAGCTACAATGAGCAGTTCTTC.

This chain connects TRBV20-1 to TRBJ2-1; TRBD2 aligns across 11 bases. The germline V gene encodes CDR1 DFQATT and CDR2 SNEGSKA (reference sequence). The CDR3 sequence is 18 residues long. V was clipped by 3 bases and J by 0 bases; unmatched bases: 10. CDR3 nucleotides: TGCAGTGCTAGGCAGCTAGCGGGAGGAGCGAGCTCCTACAATGAGCAGTTCTTC. This codes for CSARQLAGGASSYNEQFF.